Below are 9 T cell receptor beta chains sequenced from a single sample in a study of T cells in Graves' hyperthyroidism and ophthalmopathy. Amplified TCR beta CDR3 regions came from RNA transcripts. The primer set for the first-round RT-PCR of the TCR CDR3 was HTBI. TCRdb re-derived calls from the multiplex PCR reads in MiXCR, one entry per CDR3 protein. The sample holds approximately 300,000 distinct CDR3 sequences, approximately 17% seen once. Sequenced material: blood. These TCRs come from a woman aged 55 to 70 with Graves' ophthalmopathy.

As concerns this clonotype: This may be a read error, as it is one base from a much larger clone. V gene TRBV5-6 combines with J gene TRBJ1-4; D is ambiguous. Trimming stripped 3 bases from V and 2 bases from J, with 8 bases between. Germline V CDR1 and CDR2: SGHDT, YYEEEE. The CDR3 loop spans 14 amino acids. The CDR3, as DNA: TGTGCCAGCAGCTCGGGCGGCACTAATGAAAAACTGTTTTTT. Protein sequence: CASSSGGTNEKLFF. The complete variable domain, with remaining parts taken from reference TRBV5-6 and TRBJ1-4, reads DAGVTQSPTHLIKTRGQQVTLRCSPKSGHDTVSWYQQALGQGPQFIFQYYEEEERQRGNFPDRFSGHQFPNYSSELNVNALLLGDSALYLCASSSGGTNEKLFFGSGTQLSVL.

This clonotype was recorded many times. The J gene is TRBJ2-5, the V gene TRBV13, with D unresolved. Germline V gives CDR1 PRHDT, CDR2 FYEKMQ (reference sequence). The V end was cut by 5 bases, the J end by 2 bases, with 15 bases between. There are 15 residues in the CDR3. This chain's CDR3 is CASSPTLGRQETQYF. CDR3 nucleotide sequence: TGTGCCAGCAGCCCTACCCTAGGACGACAAGAGACCCAGTACTTC.

This clonotype was detected only a few times. The chain links TRBV7-9 to TRBJ2-3, with a possible D match to TRBD1 (5 bases). The CDR3 runs to 17 residues. V dropped 1 base and J dropped 0 bases, with 14 bases sitting between them. Germline V gene data show CDR1 as SEHNR and CDR2 as FQNEAQ (reference sequence). The CDR3 here is CASSLGLQVPSTDTQYF. The CDR3 DNA reads as TGTGCCAGCAGCTTAGGATTACAGGTCCCTAGCACAGATACGCAGTATTTT.

This clonotype was seen many times. The rearrangement uses TRBV20-1 and TRBJ2-3; D might be TRBD1 (6 bases). The CDR3 runs to 15 residues. Germline V CDR1 and CDR2: DFQATT, SNEGSKA (reference sequence). Between the trimmed V and J ends, which lost 6 bases and 2 bases, there was a span of 18 bases. As DNA, the CDR3 is TGCAGTGCCAGCGGCGTGGGGGCCAACACAGATACGCAGTATTTT. Translated, it gives CSASGVGANTDTQYF.

Concerning this clonotype itself: A read error may account for a junction end that differs from germline. The chain has TRBV28 and TRBJ2-6; either TRBD1 or TRBD2 may fit D (5 bases each). This CDR3 spans 16 amino acids. Germline CDR1 MDHEN, CDR2 SYDVKM. The CDR3 nucleotides read TGTGCCAGCAGCCCACGGGGCCGTGCTGGGGCCAACGTCCTGGCTTTC. This codes for CASSPRGRAGANVLAF.

The V gene is TRBV2, the J gene TRBJ2-2; D may be TRBD1 (5 bases). The V end lost 6 bases, the J end lost 1 base, and 24 bases lay between the germline ends. The CDR3 covers 19 residues. Looked up from germline, CDR1 is SNHLY and CDR2 is FYNNEI. CDR3 in amino acids: CASRALYGIGQGNTGELFF. The CDR3 DNA reads TGTGCCAGCAGGGCCTTATATGGAATCGGACAAGGGAACACCGGGGAGCTGTTTTTT.

This clonotype was recorded only once. The CDR3 coding sequence is TGTGCCAGCAGCTTAGGCGACAGTACCTCAGCCAAAAACATTCAGTACTTC. Translated: CASSLGDSTSAKNIQYF. V and J are TRBV7-9 and TRBJ2-4, with a possible D match to TRBD1 (5 bases). Trimming stripped 1 base from V and 0 bases from J, with 13 bases between. Germline loops: CDR1 SEHNR, CDR2 FQNEAQ (reference sequence). The CDR3 totals 17 residues.

J is TRBJ1-2 and V is TRBV20-1; D may be TRBD1 (6 bases). The CDR3 has 15 residues. Per germline, CDR1 DFQATT and CDR2 SNEGSKA (reference sequence). V lost 1 base and J lost 5, with 17 bases in between. The CDR3 region is CSARGQVGSRYGYTF. The CDR3 DNA follows: TGCAGTGCTAGAGGACAGGTTGGGTCGCGGTATGGCTACACCTTC.

This clonotype was counted at least ten times. The rearrangement uses TRBV9 and TRBJ1-2, with TRBD1 matching over 8 bases. The ends lost 3 bases at V and 3 bases at J; junction bases unmatched: 16. Germline V gene lookup returns CDR1 SGDLS and CDR2 YYNGEE. The CDR3 spans 18 residues. CDR3 protein: CASSARDRTGSGYYGYTF. The CDR3 bases are TGTGCCAGCAGCGCCAGGGACCGGACAGGGAGTGGTTACTATGGCTACACCTTC.